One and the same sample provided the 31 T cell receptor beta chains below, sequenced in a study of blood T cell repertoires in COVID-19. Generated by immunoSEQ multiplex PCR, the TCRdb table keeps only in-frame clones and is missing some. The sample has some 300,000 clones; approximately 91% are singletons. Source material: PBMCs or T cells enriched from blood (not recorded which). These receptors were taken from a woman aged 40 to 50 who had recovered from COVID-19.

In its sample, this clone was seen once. The chain's CDR3 is CASSPSASSYEQYF. The CDR3 bases are TGTGCCAGCAGCCCTAGCGCGAGCTCCTACGAGCAGTACTTC. The J gene is TRBJ2-7, the V gene TRBV11-3; tentative D call: TRBD2 (6 bases). CDR1 is SGHNT and CDR2 is YENEEA in the germline V gene. This CDR3 region has 14 residues. The V end lost 5 bases, the J end lost 0 bases, and 11 bases lay between the germline ends.

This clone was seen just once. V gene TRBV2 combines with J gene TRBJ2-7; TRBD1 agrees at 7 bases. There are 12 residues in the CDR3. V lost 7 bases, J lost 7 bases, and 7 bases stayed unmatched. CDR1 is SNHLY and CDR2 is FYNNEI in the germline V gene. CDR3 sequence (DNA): TGTGCCAGCAAGGAAAGGGGGCATGAGCAGTACTTC. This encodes CASKERGHEQYF.

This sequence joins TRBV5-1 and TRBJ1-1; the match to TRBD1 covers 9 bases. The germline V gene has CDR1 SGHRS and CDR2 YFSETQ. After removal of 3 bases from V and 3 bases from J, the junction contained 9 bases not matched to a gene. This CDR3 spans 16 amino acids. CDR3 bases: TGCGCCAGCAGCTGGGGACAGGGACGTATGGACACTGAAGCTTTCTTT. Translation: CASSWGQGRMDTEAFF.

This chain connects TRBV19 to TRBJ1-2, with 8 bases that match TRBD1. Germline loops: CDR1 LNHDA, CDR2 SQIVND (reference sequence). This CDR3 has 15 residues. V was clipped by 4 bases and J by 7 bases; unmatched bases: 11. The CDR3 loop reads CASSTLGQGEIGYTF. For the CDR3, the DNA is TGTGCCAGTAGTACCTTAGGACAGGGTGAGATTGGCTACACCTTC.

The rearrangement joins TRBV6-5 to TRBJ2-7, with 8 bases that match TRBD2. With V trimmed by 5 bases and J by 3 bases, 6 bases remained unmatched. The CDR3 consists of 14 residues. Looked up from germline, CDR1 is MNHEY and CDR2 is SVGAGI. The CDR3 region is CASSHSGVLYEQYF. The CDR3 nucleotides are TGTGCCAGCAGTCATAGCGGGGTCCTCTACGAGCAGTACTTC.

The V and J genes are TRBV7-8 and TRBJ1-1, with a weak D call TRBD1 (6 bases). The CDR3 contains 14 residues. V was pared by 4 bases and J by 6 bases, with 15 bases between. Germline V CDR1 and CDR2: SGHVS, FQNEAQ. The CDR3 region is CASSSTRTGPEAFF. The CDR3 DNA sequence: TGTGCCAGCAGCTCCACCCGAACAGGGCCTGAAGCTTTCTTT.

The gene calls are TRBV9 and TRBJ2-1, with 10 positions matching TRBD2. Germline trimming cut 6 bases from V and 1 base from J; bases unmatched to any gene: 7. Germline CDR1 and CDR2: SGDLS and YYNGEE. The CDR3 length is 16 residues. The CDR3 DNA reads TGTGCCAGCAACCCTAGCGGGAGTCGGTCCTACAATGAGCAGTTCTTC. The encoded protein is CASNPSGSRSYNEQFF.

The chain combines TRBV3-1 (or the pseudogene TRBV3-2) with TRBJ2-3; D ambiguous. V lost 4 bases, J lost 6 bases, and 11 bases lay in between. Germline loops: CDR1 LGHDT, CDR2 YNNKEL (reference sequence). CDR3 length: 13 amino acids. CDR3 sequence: CASSPSRKDTQYF. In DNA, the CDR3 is TGTGCCAGCAGCCCTTCTAGGAAGGATACGCAGTATTTT.

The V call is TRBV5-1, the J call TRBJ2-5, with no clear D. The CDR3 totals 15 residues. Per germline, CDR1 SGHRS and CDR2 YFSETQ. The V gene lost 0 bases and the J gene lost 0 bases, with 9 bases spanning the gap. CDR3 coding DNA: TGCGCCAGCAGCTTGGCCTTTCAGAACCAAGAGACCCAGTACTTC. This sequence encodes CASSLAFQNQETQYF.

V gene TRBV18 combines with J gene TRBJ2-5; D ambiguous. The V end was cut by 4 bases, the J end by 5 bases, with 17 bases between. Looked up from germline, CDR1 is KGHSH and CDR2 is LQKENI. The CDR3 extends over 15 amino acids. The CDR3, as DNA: TGTGCCAGCTCACTCACATCGACTTTCTCGGAGACCCAGTACTTC. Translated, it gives CASSLTSTFSETQYF.

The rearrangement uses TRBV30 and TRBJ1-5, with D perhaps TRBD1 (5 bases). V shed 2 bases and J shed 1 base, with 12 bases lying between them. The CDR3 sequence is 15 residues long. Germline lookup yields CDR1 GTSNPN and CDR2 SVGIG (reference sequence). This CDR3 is CAWSRGLPSNQPQHF. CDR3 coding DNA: TGTGCCTGGAGTAGGGGCTTACCGAGCAATCAGCCCCAGCATTTT.

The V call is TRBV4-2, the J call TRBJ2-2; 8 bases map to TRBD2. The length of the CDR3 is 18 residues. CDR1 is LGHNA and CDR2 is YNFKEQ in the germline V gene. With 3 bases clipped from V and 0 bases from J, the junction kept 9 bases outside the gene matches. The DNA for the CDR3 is TGTGCCAGCAGCCAGGTCGTCCTAGCGGGCCCGAACACCGGGGAGCTGTTTTTT. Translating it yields CASSQVVLAGPNTGELFF.

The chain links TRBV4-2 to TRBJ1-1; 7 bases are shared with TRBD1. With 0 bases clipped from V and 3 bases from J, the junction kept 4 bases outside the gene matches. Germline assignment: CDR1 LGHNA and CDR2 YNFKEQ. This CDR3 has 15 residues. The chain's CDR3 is CASSQETGSDTEAFF. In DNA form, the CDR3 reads TGTGCCAGCAGCCAAGAGACAGGGAGCGACACTGAAGCTTTCTTT.

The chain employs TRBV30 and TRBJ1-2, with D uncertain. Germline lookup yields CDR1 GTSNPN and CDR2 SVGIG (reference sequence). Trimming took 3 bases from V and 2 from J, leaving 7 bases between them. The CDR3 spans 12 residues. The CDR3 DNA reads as TGTGCCTGGAGAATTATAAACTATGGCTACACCTTC. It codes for CAWRIINYGYTF.

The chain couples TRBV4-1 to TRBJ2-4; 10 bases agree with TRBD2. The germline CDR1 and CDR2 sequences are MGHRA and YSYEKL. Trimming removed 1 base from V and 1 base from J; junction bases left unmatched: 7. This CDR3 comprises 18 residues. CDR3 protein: CASSQGLAGVSAKNIQYF. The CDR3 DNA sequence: TGCGCCAGCAGCCAAGGCCTAGCGGGGGTCTCCGCCAAAAACATTCAGTACTTC.

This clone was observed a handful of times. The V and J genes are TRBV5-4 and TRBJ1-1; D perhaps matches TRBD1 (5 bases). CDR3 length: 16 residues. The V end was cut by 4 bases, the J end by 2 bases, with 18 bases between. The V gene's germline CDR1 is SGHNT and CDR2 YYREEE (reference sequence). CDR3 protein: CASSAGRGLLNTEAFF. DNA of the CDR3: TGTGCCAGCAGCGCCGGTCGGGGACTTCTTAACACTGAAGCTTTCTTT.

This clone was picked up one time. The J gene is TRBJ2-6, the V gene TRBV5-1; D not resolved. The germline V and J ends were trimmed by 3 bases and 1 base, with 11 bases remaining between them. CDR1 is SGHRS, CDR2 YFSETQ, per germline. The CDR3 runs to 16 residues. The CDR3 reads CASSSSYFSGANVLTF. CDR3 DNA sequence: TGCGCCAGCAGCTCCTCGTATTTTTCTGGGGCCAACGTCCTGACTTTC.

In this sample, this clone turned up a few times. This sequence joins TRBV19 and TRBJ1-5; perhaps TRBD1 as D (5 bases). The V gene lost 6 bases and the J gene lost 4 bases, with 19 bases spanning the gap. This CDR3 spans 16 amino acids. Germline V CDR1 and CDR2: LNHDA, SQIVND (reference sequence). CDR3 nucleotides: TGTGCCAGTAGCACGATGGGGGGGTTTTCGAATCAGCCCCAGCATTTT. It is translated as CASSTMGGFSNQPQHF.

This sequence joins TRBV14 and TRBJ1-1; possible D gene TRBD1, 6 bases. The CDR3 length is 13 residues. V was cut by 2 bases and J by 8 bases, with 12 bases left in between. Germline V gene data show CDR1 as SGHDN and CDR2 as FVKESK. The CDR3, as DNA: TGTGCCAGCAGCCAATTTACAGGGTACGAAGCTTTCTTT. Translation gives CASSQFTGYEAFF.

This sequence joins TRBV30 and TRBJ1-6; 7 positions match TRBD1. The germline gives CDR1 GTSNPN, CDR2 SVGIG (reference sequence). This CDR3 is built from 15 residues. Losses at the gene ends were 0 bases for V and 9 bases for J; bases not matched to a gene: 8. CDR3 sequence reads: CAWSVRAGGISPLHF. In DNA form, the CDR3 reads TGTGCCTGGAGTGTTCGCGCAGGGGGAATTTCACCCCTCCACTTT.

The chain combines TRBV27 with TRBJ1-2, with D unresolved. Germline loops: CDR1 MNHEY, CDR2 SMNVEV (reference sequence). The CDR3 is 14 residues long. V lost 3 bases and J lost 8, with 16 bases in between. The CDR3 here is CASSFSPLSGGYTF. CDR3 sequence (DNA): TGTGCCAGCAGTTTCAGCCCATTATCGGGGGGCTACACCTTC.

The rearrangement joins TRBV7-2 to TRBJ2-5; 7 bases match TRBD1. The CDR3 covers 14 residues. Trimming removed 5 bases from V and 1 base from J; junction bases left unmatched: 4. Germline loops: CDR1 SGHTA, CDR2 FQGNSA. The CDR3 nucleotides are TGTGCCAGCAGCATCGACAGGGTCCAAGAGACCCAGTACTTC. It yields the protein CASSIDRVQETQYF.

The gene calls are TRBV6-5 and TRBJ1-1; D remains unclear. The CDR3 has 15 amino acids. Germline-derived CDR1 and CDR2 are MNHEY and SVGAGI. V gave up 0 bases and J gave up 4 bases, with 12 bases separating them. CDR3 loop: CASSYSQREGTEAFF. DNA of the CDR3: TGTGCCAGCAGTTACTCGCAGAGGGAAGGCACTGAAGCTTTCTTT.

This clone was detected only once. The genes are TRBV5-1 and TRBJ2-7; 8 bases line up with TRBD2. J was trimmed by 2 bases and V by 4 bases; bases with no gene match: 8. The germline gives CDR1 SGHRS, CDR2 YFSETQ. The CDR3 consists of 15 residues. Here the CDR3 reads CASSPGGGGPYEQYF. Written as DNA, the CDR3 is TGCGCCAGCAGCCCGGGAGGGGGTGGACCCTACGAGCAGTACTTC.

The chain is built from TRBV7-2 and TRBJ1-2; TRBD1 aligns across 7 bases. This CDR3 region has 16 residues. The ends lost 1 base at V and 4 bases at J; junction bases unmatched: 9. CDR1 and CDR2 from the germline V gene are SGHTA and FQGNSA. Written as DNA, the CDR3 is TGTGCCAGCAGCTTAGGTTCCGGGACAGCGGCCTATGGCTACACCTTC. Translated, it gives CASSLGSGTAAYGYTF.

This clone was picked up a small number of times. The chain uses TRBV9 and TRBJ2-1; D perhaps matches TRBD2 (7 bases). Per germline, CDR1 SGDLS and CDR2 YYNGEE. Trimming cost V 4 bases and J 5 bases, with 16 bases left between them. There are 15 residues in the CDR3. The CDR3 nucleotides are TGTGCCAGCAGCCCAGGGGCGGGGGCCGACAATGAGCAGTTCTTC. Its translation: CASSPGAGADNEQFF.

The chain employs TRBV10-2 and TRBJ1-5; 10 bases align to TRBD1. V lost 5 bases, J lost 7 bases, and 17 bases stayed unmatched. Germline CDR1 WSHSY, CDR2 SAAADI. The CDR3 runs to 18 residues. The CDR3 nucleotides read TGCGCCAGCAGTCCCATCCTCCGGGACAGGGGTCTTCGACAGCCCCAGCATTTT. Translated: CASSPILRDRGLRQPQHF.

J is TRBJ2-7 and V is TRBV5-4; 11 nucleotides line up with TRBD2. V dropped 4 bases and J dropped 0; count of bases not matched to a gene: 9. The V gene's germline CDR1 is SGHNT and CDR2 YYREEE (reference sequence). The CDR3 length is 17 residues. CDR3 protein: CASSPRPLAGGSYEQYF. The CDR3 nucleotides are TGTGCCAGCAGCCCCCGGCCCCTAGCGGGGGGCTCCTACGAGCAGTACTTC. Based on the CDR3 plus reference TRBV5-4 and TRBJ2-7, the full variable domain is ETGVTQSPTHLIKTRGQQVTLRCSSQSGHNTVSWYQQALGQGPQFIFQYYREEENGRGNFPPRFSGLQFPNYSSELNVNALELDDSALYLCASSPRPLAGGSYEQYFGPGTRLTVT.

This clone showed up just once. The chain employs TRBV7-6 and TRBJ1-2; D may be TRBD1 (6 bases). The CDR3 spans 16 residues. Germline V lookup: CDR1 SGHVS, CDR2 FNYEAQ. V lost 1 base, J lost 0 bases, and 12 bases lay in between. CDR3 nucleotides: TGTGCCAGCAGCTTAGGAGAGAACAGGGCTAACTATGGCTACACCTTC. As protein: CASSLGENRANYGYTF. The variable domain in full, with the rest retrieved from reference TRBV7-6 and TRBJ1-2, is GAGVSQSPRYKVTKRGQDVALRCDPISGHVSLYWYRQALGQGPEFLTYFNYEAQQDKSGLPNDRFSAERPEGSISTLTIQRTEQRDSAMYRCASSLGENRANYGYTFGSGTRLTVV.

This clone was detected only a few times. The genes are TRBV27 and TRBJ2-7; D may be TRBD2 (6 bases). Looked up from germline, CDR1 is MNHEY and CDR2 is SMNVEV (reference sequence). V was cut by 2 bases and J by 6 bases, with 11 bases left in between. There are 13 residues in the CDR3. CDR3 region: CASSLNRGVEQYF. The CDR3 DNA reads TGTGCCAGCAGTTTAAATCGCGGGGTCGAGCAGTACTTC.

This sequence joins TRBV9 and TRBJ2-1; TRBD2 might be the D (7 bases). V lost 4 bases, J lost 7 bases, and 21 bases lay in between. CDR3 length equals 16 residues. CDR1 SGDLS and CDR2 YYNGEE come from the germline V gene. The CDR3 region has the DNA TGTGCCAGCAGCCCTTTTGTGGGGGGGCTTAAAAATGAGCAGTTCTTC. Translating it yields CASSPFVGGLKNEQFF.